These 4 T cell receptor beta chains were all obtained from the same sample, sequenced in a study of patients and donors after allogeneic stem cell transplantation. TCRdb processed the RT-PCR reads anew with MiXCR; each CDR3 protein has one entry. Of 85,000 to 90,000 distinct CDR3 sequences in the sample, roughly 52% were seen once. Sequencing was performed on blood, either unsorted or a sorted T cell fraction (not recorded which). Receptors originate from a human donor who was either an allogeneic HSCT recipient or a stem cell or donor lymphocyte infusion donor (not recorded which). It is not recorded whose cells these are; they may come from a transplant donor.

This clonotype turned up a few times. The chain is built from TRBV3-1 and TRBJ1-1, with D possibly matching TRBD1 (5 bases). Trimming removed 7 bases at V and 11 bases at J, with 20 bases between. Germline-derived CDR1 and CDR2 are LGHDT and YNNKEL (reference sequence). The CDR3 has 13 residues. The chain's CDR3 is CASTKGRRLPAFF. CDR3 nucleotide sequence: TGTGCCAGCACCAAGGGACGGCGGCTCCCCGCTTTCTTT.

The chain is built from TRBV12-3 or TRBV12-4 and TRBJ2-1; D gene uncertain. The CDR3 is 15 residues long. V was pared by 1 base and J by 0 bases, with 7 bases between. The CDR3 here is CASSLVESSYNEQFF. CDR3 nucleotide sequence: TGTGCCAGCAGTTTAGTGGAGAGCTCCTACAATGAGCAGTTCTTC.

The table lists this clonotype with a few counts. This sequence joins TRBV12-3 or TRBV12-4 and TRBJ1-2; unclear D gene. V gave up 6 bases and J gave up 2 bases, with 13 bases separating them. The CDR3 spans 14 residues. In nucleotides, the CDR3 is TGTGCCAGCAGCCCCCAGGAGCTAAACTATGGCTACACCTTC. This codes for CASSPQELNYGYTF.

This clonotype was observed once. This chain joins TRBV7-9 and TRBJ1-2; D unresolved. This CDR3 is built from 15 residues. Germline V gives CDR1 SEHNR, CDR2 FQNEAQ (reference sequence). The V end was cut by 4 bases, the J end by 4 bases, with 16 bases between. The CDR3 sequence: CASSSHPVSSYGYTF. CDR3 bases: TGTGCCAGCAGCTCCCATCCGGTGTCTTCCTATGGCTACACCTTC.